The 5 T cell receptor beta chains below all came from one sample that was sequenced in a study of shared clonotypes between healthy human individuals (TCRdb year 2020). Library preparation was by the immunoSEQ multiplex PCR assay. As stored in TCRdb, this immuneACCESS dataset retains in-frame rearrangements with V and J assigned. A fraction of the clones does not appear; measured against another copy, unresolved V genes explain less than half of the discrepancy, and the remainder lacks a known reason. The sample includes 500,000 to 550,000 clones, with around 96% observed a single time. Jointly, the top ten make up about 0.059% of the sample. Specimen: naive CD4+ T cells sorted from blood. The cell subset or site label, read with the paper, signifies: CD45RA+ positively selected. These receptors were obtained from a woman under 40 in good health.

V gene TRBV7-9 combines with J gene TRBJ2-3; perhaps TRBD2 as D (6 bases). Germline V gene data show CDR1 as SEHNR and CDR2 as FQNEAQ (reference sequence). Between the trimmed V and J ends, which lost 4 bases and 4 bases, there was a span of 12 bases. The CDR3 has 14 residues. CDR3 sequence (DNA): TGTGCCAGCAGCTCACCGGGACTGTCAGATACGCAGTATTTT. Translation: CASSSPGLSDTQYF.

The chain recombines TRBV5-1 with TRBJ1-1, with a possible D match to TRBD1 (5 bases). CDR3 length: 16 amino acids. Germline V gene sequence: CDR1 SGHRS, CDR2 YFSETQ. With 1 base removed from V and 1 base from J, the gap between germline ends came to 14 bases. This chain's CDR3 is CASSLKGPQGNTEAFF. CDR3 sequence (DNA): TGCGCCAGCAGCTTGAAAGGGCCGCAGGGGAACACTGAAGCTTTCTTT.

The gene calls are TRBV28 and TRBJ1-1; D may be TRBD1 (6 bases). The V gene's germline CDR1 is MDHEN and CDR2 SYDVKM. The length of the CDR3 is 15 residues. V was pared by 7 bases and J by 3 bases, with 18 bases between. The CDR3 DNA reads TGTGCCAGCAATTCGGGGGGGCATCTGGACACTGAAGCTTTCTTT. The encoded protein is CASNSGGHLDTEAFF.

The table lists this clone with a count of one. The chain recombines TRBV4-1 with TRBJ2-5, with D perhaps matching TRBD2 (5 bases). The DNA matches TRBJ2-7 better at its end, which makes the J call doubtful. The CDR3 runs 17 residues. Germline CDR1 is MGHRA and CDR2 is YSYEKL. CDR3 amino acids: CASSQGVVGLGSYEQYF. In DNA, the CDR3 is TGCGCCAGCAGCCAAGGGGTTGTGGGTCTGGGGAGCTACGAGCAGTACTTC.

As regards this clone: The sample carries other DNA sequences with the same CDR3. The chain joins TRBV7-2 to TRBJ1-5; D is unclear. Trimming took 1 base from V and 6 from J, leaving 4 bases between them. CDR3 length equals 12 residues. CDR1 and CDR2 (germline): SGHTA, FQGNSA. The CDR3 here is CASSLGGQPQHF. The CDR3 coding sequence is TGTGCCAGCAGCTTAGGAGGTCAGCCCCAGCATTTT.